The clone carrying this TCR beta chain was recorded once. PCR primers comprised 60 Vbeta and 13 Jbeta primers. Clones were read by immunoSEQ multiplex PCR, and TCRdb kept only the in-frame ones, dropping some. The sample carries about 190,000 clones, roughly four fifths recorded once. This CDR3 comprises 16 residues. Germline assignment: CDR1 KGHSH and CDR2 LQKENI. Trimming shortened V by 5 bases and J by 0 bases, and 14 bases separated the two germline ends. The sample comes from a study of cytomegalovirus exposure and HLA in healthy donors. The receptor comes from a man aged 45-65 years in good health and CMV-seronegative. The V call is TRBV18, the J call TRBJ2-1; tentatively, D is TRBD1 (6 bases). Material: PBMCs. The CDR3 is CASSTGGQRSYNEQFF. CDR3 DNA sequence: TGTGCCAGCTCAACGGGTGGACAGCGCTCCTACAATGAGCAGTTCTTC.